These 27 T cell receptor beta chains came from one sample sequenced in a study of T cell responses to AZD1222 COVID-19 vaccine. The protocol was immunoSEQ multiplex PCR, while the TCRdb copy is restricted to in-frame clones and leaves out a portion. Of 150,000 to 250,000 clones in the sample, approximately 91% were seen once. This specimen consisted of peripheral blood, obtained 28 days after the second AZD1222 dose. Receptors were obtained from an adult who received the AZD1222 COVID-19 vaccine.

The DNA for the CDR3 is TGTGCCAGCAGCAACCGACAGTGGACAGATACGCAGTATTTT. As protein: CASSNRQWTDTQYF. V and J are TRBV11-1 and TRBJ2-3, with D possibly being TRBD1 (5 bases). The CDR3 has 14 residues. With 5 bases removed from V and 3 bases from J, the gap between germline ends came to 12 bases. The germline V gene encodes CDR1 SGHAT and CDR2 FQDESV (reference sequence).

V is TRBV7-3 and J is TRBJ2-3; 7 positions agree with TRBD2. The CDR3 loop spans 16 amino acids. Germline V gives CDR1 SGHTA, CDR2 FQGTGA. After removal of 5 bases from V and 5 bases from J, the junction contained 13 bases not matched to a gene. CDR3 nucleotides: TGTGCCAGCAGCCCTTCCAGGTGGGCGGGAGTAGATACGCAGTATTTT. Protein: CASSPSRWAGVDTQYF. The full variable domain, its missing parts supplied by reference TRBV7-3 and TRBJ2-3, is GAGVSQTPSNKVTEKGKYVELRCDPISGHTALYWYRQSLGQGPEFLIYFQGTGAADDSGLPNDRFFAVRPEGSVSTLKIQRTERGDSAVYLCASSPSRWAGVDTQYFGPGTRLTVL.

This chain uses TRBV2 with TRBJ2-1; 7 nucleotides match TRBD2. J lost 7 bases, V lost 6 bases, and 12 bases had no gene match. The V gene's germline CDR1 is SNHLY and CDR2 FYNNEI. The CDR3 is 15 amino acids. CDR3 loop: CASSDDSLALNEQFF. CDR3 DNA sequence: TGTGCCAGCAGCGACGACTCACTAGCGCTTAATGAGCAGTTCTTC.

The gene calls are TRBV7-8 and TRBJ2-5; no clear D. The V gene's germline CDR1 is SGHVS and CDR2 FQNEAQ. The CDR3 extends over 13 amino acids. Between the trimmed V and J ends, which lost 2 bases and 5 bases, there was a span of 9 bases. The CDR3: CASSLRVKETQYF. In DNA form, the CDR3 reads TGTGCCAGCAGCTTACGGGTAAAGGAGACCCAGTACTTC.

This clone was observed many times. This sequence joins TRBV5-5 and TRBJ1-6, with D hard to call. This CDR3 has 15 amino acids. Trimming pared 4 bases from V and 1 base from J, leaving 9 bases between. Germline V gene lookup returns CDR1 SGHKS and CDR2 YYEKEE (reference sequence). CDR3 sequence: CASSLIGSYNSPLHF. In nucleotides, the CDR3 is TGTGCCAGCAGCCTAATTGGATCCTATAATTCACCCCTCCACTTT.

The V call is TRBV6-1, the J call TRBJ1-5; 8 positions match TRBD1. The V segment lost 2 bases and the J segment 0 bases; nucleotides outside the gene matches: 3. This CDR3 has 16 residues. Per the germline V gene, CDR1 is MNHNS and CDR2 is SASEGT. CDR3 region: CASSESTGGSNQPQHF. CDR3 DNA: TGTGCCAGCAGTGAATCCACAGGGGGTAGCAATCAGCCCCAGCATTTT.

This chain uses TRBV10-3 with TRBJ2-1; no firm D call. Germline V gene data show CDR1 as ENHRY and CDR2 as SYGVKD. Trimming pared 7 bases from V and 0 bases from J, leaving 19 bases between. CDR3 length: 17 amino acids. The CDR3 loop is CAIKAWAPTSSYNEQFF. DNA for the CDR3: TGTGCCATCAAGGCGTGGGCTCCCACGAGCTCCTACAATGAGCAGTTCTTC.

The chain employs TRBV28 and TRBJ2-1, with 7 nucleotides matching TRBD1. The CDR3 spans 16 residues. V lost 5 bases and J lost 5; bases outside the gene matches: 12. Looked up from germline, CDR1 is MDHEN and CDR2 is SYDVKM. CDR3 protein: CASSATTGAPNNEQFF. DNA for the CDR3: TGTGCCAGCAGTGCCACTACAGGGGCCCCCAACAATGAGCAGTTCTTC.

The chain combines TRBV18 with TRBJ1-3; 8 bases fit TRBD1. Germline assignment: CDR1 KGHSH and CDR2 LQKENI. The junction had 4 bases not matched to a gene; V was cut back by 3 bases and J by 3 bases. This CDR3 contains 15 residues. Here the CDR3 DNA reads TGTGCCAGCTCACCTTCAACAGGGGGTGGAAACACCATATATTTT. Amino acid sequence: CASSPSTGGGNTIYF.

The chain links TRBV5-4 to TRBJ1-1; 7 positions match TRBD1. This CDR3 has 14 residues. Germline assignment: CDR1 SGHNT and CDR2 YYREEE (reference sequence). The J segment lost 1 base and the V segment lost 4 bases, leaving 4 bases of the junction unmatched. CDR3 DNA: TGTGCCAGCAGCGAGGGACAGACGAACACTGAAGCTTTCTTT. This gives the protein CASSEGQTNTEAFF.

J is TRBJ2-5 and V is TRBV7-9; the D gene is possibly TRBD2 (7 bases). The CDR3 is 18 residues long. With 5 bases removed from V and 1 base from J, the gap between germline ends came to 23 bases. Germline values: CDR1 SEHNR, CDR2 FQNEAQ (reference sequence). Here the CDR3 reads CASSLGGGIAPVQETQYF. The CDR3 coding sequence is TGTGCCAGCAGCCTAGGGGGGGGCATTGCGCCAGTCCAAGAGACCCAGTACTTC.

The genes are TRBV30 and TRBJ2-1, with D perhaps being TRBD1 or TRBD2 (6 bases each). Deletions cut 0 bases from V and 8 bases from J, with 17 bases between. Germline V gene data show CDR1 as GTSNPN and CDR2 as SVGIG (reference sequence). This CDR3 contains 15 residues. This CDR3 is CAWSVGGISAYEQFF. CDR3 DNA: TGTGCCTGGAGTGTAGGGGGGATCAGTGCCTATGAGCAGTTCTTC. The full variable domain, in which reference TRBV30 and TRBJ2-1 provide the parts outside the CDR3, is SQTIHQWPATLVQPVGSPLSLECTVEGTSNPNLYWYRQAAGRGLQLLFYSVGIGQISSEVPQNLSASRPQDRQFILSSKKLLLSDSGFYLCAWSVGGISAYEQFFGPGTRLTVL.

This chain uses TRBV19 with TRBJ2-2; TRBD2 might be the D (5 bases). Germline lookup yields CDR1 LNHDA and CDR2 SQIVND (reference sequence). V dropped 7 bases and J dropped 5 bases, with 14 bases sitting between them. There are 14 residues in the CDR3. The CDR3 is CASIAFGKTGELFF. CDR3 nucleotides: TGTGCCAGTATAGCCTTCGGGAAAACCGGGGAGCTGTTTTTT.

V is TRBV3-1 (or the pseudogene TRBV3-2) and J is TRBJ2-1; TRBD2 matches 8 bases. The trim removed 4 bases at V and 4 bases at J, leaving 9 bases unmatched. CDR1 and CDR2 (germline): LGHDT, YNNKEL (reference sequence). The CDR3 totals 16 residues. The CDR3 protein is CASSLRSGSMYNEQFF. DNA of the CDR3: TGTGCCAGCAGCCTTCGGAGCGGGAGTATGTACAATGAGCAGTTCTTC.

This chain joins TRBV13 and TRBJ2-7; the D is unclear. The V end was cut by 1 base, the J end by 3 bases, with 10 bases between. Per germline, CDR1 PRHDT and CDR2 FYEKMQ (reference sequence). The CDR3 consists of 14 residues. Here the CDR3 reads CASSLEGGNYEQYF. CDR3 coding DNA: TGTGCCAGCAGCTTAGAGGGCGGTAACTACGAGCAGTACTTC.

The chain is built from TRBV10-1 and TRBJ2-7; 9 bases agree with TRBD1. J was trimmed by 5 bases and V by 11 bases; bases with no gene match: 13. Germline V CDR1 and CDR2: WNHNN, SYGVQD (reference sequence). This CDR3 is built from 14 residues. The CDR3 region has the DNA TGCGCCCGAGACTGGACAGGGGTGCTTCACGAGCAGTACTTC. It encodes CARDWTGVLHEQYF.

This clone was recorded once. The rearrangement joins TRBV5-6 to TRBJ1-3, with D unresolved. The CDR3 is 14 amino acids. Trimming cost V 2 bases and J 4 bases, with 10 bases left between them. Germline V gives CDR1 SGHDT, CDR2 YYEEEE. The CDR3 protein is CASSFLYMGNTIYF. Written as DNA, the CDR3 is TGTGCCAGCAGCTTCCTATATATGGGAAACACCATATATTTT.

The CDR3: CASSLSRPGSYEQYF. Written as DNA, the CDR3 is TGTGCCAGCAGTTTATCGCGCCCAGGTTCCTACGAGCAGTACTTC. This chain links TRBV27 with TRBJ2-7; D is ambiguous. The CDR3 is made up of 15 amino acids. Looked up from germline, CDR1 is MNHEY and CDR2 is SMNVEV (reference sequence). The germline V and J ends were trimmed by 0 bases and 1 base, with 10 bases remaining between them.

This clone has only one observation. The J gene is TRBJ2-7, the V gene TRBV9; 7 bases align to TRBD1. Trimming took 0 bases from V and 4 from J; bases not matched to a gene: 7. This CDR3 contains 15 residues. The V gene's germline CDR1 is SGDLS and CDR2 YYNGEE. In DNA form, the CDR3 reads TGTGCCAGCAGCGTAGGAATCCAGGGGGAGTACGAGCAGTACTTC. It is translated as CASSVGIQGEYEQYF.

This clone was seen more than once but under ten times. V gene TRBV3-1 (or the pseudogene TRBV3-2) combines with J gene TRBJ1-4, with TRBD1 matching over 7 bases. Losses at the gene ends were 4 bases for V and 7 bases for J; bases not matched to a gene: 9. There are 15 residues in the CDR3. In germline, CDR1 is LGHDT, CDR2 YNNKEL (reference sequence). The CDR3 sequence: CASSPRQGFGEKLFF. The DNA for the CDR3 is TGTGCCAGCAGCCCAAGACAGGGTTTTGGTGAAAAACTGTTTTTT.

The chain is built from TRBV4-2 and TRBJ2-7; D remains ambiguous. The CDR3 loop spans 13 amino acids. Germline CDR1 and CDR2: LGHNA and YNFKEQ. Deletions cut 1 base from V and 3 bases from J, with 7 bases between. CDR3 amino acids: CASSQGGSYEQYF. The CDR3 DNA reads as TGTGCCAGCAGCCAAGGTGGCAGCTACGAGCAGTACTTC.

In this sample, this clone turned up once. The chain carries TRBV7-3 and TRBJ2-3, with 11 bases fitting TRBD2. Germline V gene sequence: CDR1 SGHTA, CDR2 FQGTGA. This CDR3 contains 16 residues. Trimming cost V 5 bases and J 5 bases; bases outside gene matches: 9. The chain's CDR3 is CASSPATSGKVDTQYF. CDR3 in DNA: TGTGCCAGCAGCCCTGCGACTAGCGGGAAAGTAGATACGCAGTATTTT.

This chain joins TRBV19 and TRBJ2-5; weak D call: TRBD1 (6 bases). The CDR3 covers 13 residues. Germline CDR1 reads LNHDA; CDR2 reads SQIVND (reference sequence). The ends were cut back, 7 bases at V and 4 bases at J, with 13 bases in the middle. The CDR3 is CASTRTVGETQYF. The CDR3 DNA is TGTGCCAGTACCCGGACAGTGGGAGAGACCCAGTACTTC.

The chain recombines TRBV6-1 with TRBJ2-4, with a weak D call TRBD1 (6 bases). V lost 2 bases to trimming and J lost 0 bases, with 20 bases between them. The germline V gene encodes CDR1 MNHNS and CDR2 SASEGT. This CDR3 region has 19 residues. In DNA form, the CDR3 reads TGTGCCAGCAGTGAATCTGGGACATGGGCTTTCCAAGCCAAAAACATTCAGTACTTC. Residues: CASSESGTWAFQAKNIQYF.

This rearrangement joins TRBV24-1 to TRBJ1-5; D not resolved. From germline, CDR1 is KGHDR and CDR2 SFDVKD. The V end was cut by 4 bases, the J end by 3 bases, with 6 bases between. The CDR3 is made up of 13 amino acids. The CDR3 sequence: CATSEQTNQPQHF. The CDR3 DNA follows: TGTGCCACCAGTGAACAGACCAATCAGCCCCAGCATTTT.

The chain is built from TRBV19 and TRBJ2-1; weak D call: TRBD2 (5 bases). This CDR3 region has 16 residues. Germline V gene sequence: CDR1 LNHDA, CDR2 SQIVND (reference sequence). Trimming left V 1 base short and J 0 bases short, with 10 bases between. In nucleotides, the CDR3 is TGTGCCAGTAGTATAGCGGGGTTGCTCTCCTACAATGAGCAGTTCTTC. Translation: CASSIAGLLSYNEQFF.

The gene calls are TRBV19 and TRBJ1-5, with a weak D call TRBD1 (6 bases). V was cut by 3 bases and J by 0 bases, with 9 bases left in between. CDR3 length: 15 residues. Germline V gene sequence: CDR1 LNHDA, CDR2 SQIVND (reference sequence). CDR3 DNA sequence: TGTGCCAGTAGTATTTGGGACACTAGCAATCAGCCCCAGCATTTT. Encoded protein: CASSIWDTSNQPQHF.